Listed below are T cell receptor beta chains from one sample, sequenced in a study of T cells in narcolepsy. Sequencing used immunoSEQ multiplex PCR; TCRdb keeps in-frame clones, though not all of them. The table records nearly 35,000 clones, 65% to 85% of them present only once. Specimen: memory (CD45RA-) CD4+ T cells from blood. These receptors all stem from a human donor in good health. The CDR3 runs from the conserved cysteine through the conserved F or W. The order of the fields is D gene, V gene, J gene, clone size, CDR3 DNA, CDR3 protein. D genes are given only for firm matches. Size is omitted from some rows. Given values are once, few, many or a class for expanded clones.

TRBD1	TRBV5-6	TRBJ2-7	.	TGTGCCAGCAGCATGGGACAGGGAAGACCCCGCTCCTACGAGCAGTACTTC	CASSMGQGRPRSYEQYF
.	TRBV2	TRBJ2-5	.	TGTGCCAGCAGGGGTCCATCGGAGACCCAGTACTTC	CASRGPSETQYF
.	TRBV7-2	TRBJ2-5	.	TGTGCCAGCAGCTTAGCTGGCCAGACCCAGTACTTC	CASSLAGQTQYF
.	TRBV5-6	TRBJ1-2	.	TGTGCCAGCAGTCAGGACTCGAACTATGGCTACACCTTC	CASSQDSNYGYTF
TRBD2	TRBV19	TRBJ2-1	once	TGTGCCAGTAGTTACCTAGCGGGAGCGAATGAGCAGTTCTTC	CASSYLAGANEQFF
.	TRBV28	TRBJ2-3	.	TGTGCCAGCACTAAAATCCCCACAGATACGCAGTATTTT	CASTKIPTDTQYF
TRBD1	TRBV5-4	TRBJ2-5	.	TGTGCCAGCAGCCTTGGGGACAGGGCCGGAGAGACCCAGTACTTC	CASSLGDRAGETQYF
TRBD2	TRBV18	TRBJ2-5	.	TGTGCCAGCTCACCTAGGACTAGCGGGGGGGCCCCCAAGGAGACCCAGTACTTC	CASSPRTSGGAPKETQYF
TRBD1	TRBV2	TRBJ2-1	.	TGTGCCAGCCGAGAGGACAGGGGGGAATACAATGAGCAGTTCTTC	CASREDRGEYNEQFF
.	TRBV7-5	TRBJ2-1	.	TGTGTCAGAAGCCCACAAGACATTGGTGAGCAGTTCTTC	CVRSPQDIGEQFF
TRBD1	TRBV10-3	TRBJ2-1	.	TGTGCCACCCGGGGACAGGGGGGTTACGAGCAAAATGAGCAGTTCTTC	CATRGQGGYEQNEQFF
.	TRBV9	TRBJ2-5	.	TGTGCCAGCAGCAAACACCTCCAAGAGACCCAGTACTTC	CASSKHLQETQYF
TRBD1	TRBV6-6	TRBJ1-1	.	TGTGCCAGCAGGGAACAGGGGCGAGCTGAAGCTTTCTTT	CASREQGRAEAFF
TRBD1	TRBV9	TRBJ2-1	.	TGTGCCAGCAGCGTAGTGGGACAGGGGTTCAATGAGCAGTTCTTC	CASSVVGQGFNEQFF
.	TRBV5-6	TRBJ1-5	few	TGTGCCAGCAGCTTGGGTCAGGTTAATCAGCCCCAGCATTTT	CASSLGQVNQPQHF
.	TRBV9	TRBJ2-1	.	TGTGCCAGCAGCGTAGCGCAGGGTATCTCCTACAATGAGCAGTTCTTC	CASSVAQGISYNEQFF
.	TRBV7-2	TRBJ1-4	.	TGTGCCAGCAGCTTAGGAGCCGGAGAGAATGAAAAACTGTTTTTT	CASSLGAGENEKLFF
.	TRBV18	TRBJ2-5	once	TGTGCCAGCTCACCGCAGTACCAAGAGACCCAGTACTTC	CASSPQYQETQYF
TRBD2	TRBV7-3	TRBJ2-3	.	TGTGCCAGCAGCTTATTGACTAGCGGGAGGGATACAGCCAGCGGTTTCACAGATACGCAGTATTTT	CASSLLTSGRDTASGFTDTQYF
.	TRBV6-4	TRBJ1-4	.	TGTGCCAGCCCCCTGAGAGGGGAAAAACTGTTTTTT	CASPLRGEKLFF
TRBD2	TRBV6-4	TRBJ2-1	.	TGTGCCAGCAGTGCCGCTAGCGGGGGGGCTTTCGAGCAGTTCTTC	CASSAASGGAFEQFF
.	TRBV5-5	TRBJ1-2	.	TGTGCCAGCAGCTTGGAAAGGCTAAACTATGGCTACACCTTC	CASSLERLNYGYTF
.	TRBV6-4	TRBJ1-1	.	TGTGCCAGCAGTGCCGGACGGTACACTGAAGCTTTCTTT	CASSAGRYTEAFF
TRBD2	TRBV15	TRBJ2-7	.	TGTGCCACCAGCAGACCTAGCGGGGGGGTTCCCTACGAGCAGTACTTC	CATSRPSGGVPYEQYF
TRBD2	TRBV7-3	TRBJ2-2	once	TGTGCCAGCAGCCCTCAGCGCCCGGGGACTAGCGGGAGGGGTCGTACCGGGGAGCTGTTTTTT	CASSPQRPGTSGRGRTGELFF
.	TRBV27	TRBJ2-3	.	TGTGCCAGCAGTCCCACTACTTACACAGATACGCAGTATTTT	CASSPTTYTDTQYF
TRBD2	TRBV4-3	TRBJ2-5	once	TGCGCCAGCAGCCAAGATCGGAGAGCGGGGATCCAAGAGACCCAGTACTTC	CASSQDRRAGIQETQYF
TRBD2	TRBV10-3	TRBJ2-1	.	TGTGCCATCAAGTCTAGCGGAAGTGGCGACAATGAGCAGTTCTTC	CAIKSSGSGDNEQFF
TRBD2	TRBV11-2	TRBJ2-7	.	TGTGCCAGCAGCCCCGGGGGGGGACCCACCTACGAGCAGTACTTC	CASSPGGGPTYEQYF
TRBD2	TRBV5-6	TRBJ2-7	.	TGTGCCAGCAGTCTCTCGATAGCGGGAGGCTTCTACGAGCAGTACTTC	CASSLSIAGGFYEQYF
.	TRBV18	TRBJ1-1	.	TGTGCCAGCTCACTACTACCCCTAAACACTGAAGCTTTCTTT	CASSLLPLNTEAFF
TRBD1	TRBV13	TRBJ1-2	once	TGTGCCAGCTCCAAACGTGGACAGGGCGGCTATGGCTACACCTTC	CASSKRGQGGYGYTF
.	TRBV29-1	TRBJ1-3	.	TGCAGCGTTGAAACGGGGGCCGGAAACACCATATATTTT	CSVETGAGNTIYF
TRBD2	TRBV7-2	TRBJ2-3	.	TGTGCCAGCAGCTTAGCTAGCGGGGCTAGCACAGATACGCAGTATTTT	CASSLASGASTDTQYF
TRBD1	TRBV10-3	TRBJ2-1	.	TGTGCCATCAGAGGGACAGGGGGTACAAATGAGCAGTTCTTC	CAIRGTGGTNEQFF
.	TRBV20-1	TRBJ2-7	once	TGCAGTGCTAGAGAGGTTTACGAGCAGTACTTC	CSAREVYEQYF
.	TRBV28	TRBJ2-2	.	TGTGCCAGCAGTTCGACCAACACCGGGGAGCTGTTTTTT	CASSSTNTGELFF
.	TRBV6-1	TRBJ1-2	.	TGTGCCAGCAGTGCCCTGGATTATGGCTACACCTTC	CASSALDYGYTF
.	TRBV7-9	TRBJ1-1	once	TGTGCCAGCAGCCCCCGTGAAGGGAGGGGCACTGAAGCTTTCTTT	CASSPREGRGTEAFF
.	TRBV6-1	TRBJ1-5	.	TGTGCCAGCAGGGTCAGGTATAGCAATCAGCCCCAGCATTTT	CASRVRYSNQPQHF
TRBD1	TRBV6-5	TRBJ2-7	.	TGTGCCAGCAGGGCCGGGACAGGGACTTACGAGCAGTACTTC	CASRAGTGTYEQYF
.	TRBV6-4	TRBJ2-3	.	TGTGCCAGCAGTAGGAGGGCGGATACGCAGTATTTT	CASSRRADTQYF
.	TRBV13	TRBJ2-4	.	TGTGCCAGCAGCTTAGGCCTGCAGGGAAAAAACATTCAGTACTTC	CASSLGLQGKNIQYF
TRBD1	TRBV7-8	TRBJ2-7	.	TGTGCCACTCAGGACAGGAGGTTCTCCTACGAGCAGTACTTC	CATQDRRFSYEQYF
TRBD1	TRBV7-9	TRBJ1-1	.	TGTGCCAGCAGTCAACAGGGGTCAAGCACTGAAGCTTTCTTT	CASSQQGSSTEAFF
TRBD2	TRBV7-3	TRBJ2-3	.	TGTGCCAGCAGCCCGACTAGCGGGGACACAGATACGCAGTATTTT	CASSPTSGDTDTQYF
.	TRBV25-1	TRBJ1-1	.	TGTGCCAGCGCCCTACAGGGGAACACTGAAGCTTTCTTT	CASALQGNTEAFF
TRBD1	TRBV7-2	TRBJ2-2	.	TGTGCCAGCAGCTTGCGACCCGGGACAGCGAACACCGGGGAGCTGTTTTTT	CASSLRPGTANTGELFF
TRBD1	TRBV5-6	TRBJ1-2	.	TGTGCCAGCAGCTTGATCCGTGGGACAGGGTATGGCTACACCTTC	CASSLIRGTGYGYTF
.	TRBV5-6	TRBJ2-7	.	TGTGCCAGCAGTCGTCAGTTCATTGACGAGCAGTACTTC	CASSRQFIDEQYF
TRBD1	TRBV25-1	TRBJ1-4	.	TGTGCCAGCAGTGGGGGACAGGGGTATGAAAAACTGTTTTTT	CASSGGQGYEKLFF
.	TRBV7-8	TRBJ1-3	few	TGTGCCAGCAGCTTTGGGGACGGTGCTGGAAACACCATATATTTT	CASSFGDGAGNTIYF
.	TRBV6-5	TRBJ1-1	.	TGTGCCAGCAGTTACCCTGGGCTAGCTCAGGCTGAAGCTTTCTTT	CASSYPGLAQAEAFF
.	TRBV18	TRBJ1-1	.	TGTGCCAGCTCACCGGATATGAACACTGAAGCTTTCTTT	CASSPDMNTEAFF
TRBD1	TRBV9	TRBJ1-6	few	TGTGCCAGCAGAAACGGGGGACAGGGTAATTCACCCCTCCACTTT	CASRNGGQGNSPLHF
.	TRBV2	TRBJ1-5	.	TGTGCCAGCAGTGAGGAGGGGAAGAGCAATCAGCCCCAGCATTTT	CASSEEGKSNQPQHF
TRBD1	TRBV18	TRBJ2-2	once	TGTGCCAGCTCTACCGGGACAGGGTTCACCGGGGAGCTGTTTTTT	CASSTGTGFTGELFF
.	TRBV7-9	TRBJ2-7	.	TGTGCCAGCAGCTTAGCGCCAAGCGACAGCTCCTACGAGCAGTACTTC	CASSLAPSDSSYEQYF
TRBD2	TRBV18	TRBJ2-1	.	TGTGCCAGCTCACCACCAGGAGGAGCGGGGATCAACAATGAGCAGTTCTTC	CASSPPGGAGINNEQFF
.	TRBV27	TRBJ1-1	.	TGTGCCAGCAAGAATCAGGGGTCGTTTGGTGAAGCTTTCTTT	CASKNQGSFGEAFF